This entry describes one T cell receptor (beta chain). No antigen is known for it. The read ends 3 residues before the CDR3 terminus; that terminus is restored from the germline J gene. For sequencing input, CVID and control samples contributed equivalent amounts of genomic DNA. For every sample, a 60 bp segment covering the rearranged TCRbeta CDR3 region was amplified and then sequenced. The immunoSEQ assay, a bias-corrected multiplex PCR with high-throughput sequencing, was employed for TCRbeta amplification. As for the original processing: Every unique nucleotide sequence was considered a clone and was annotated with V, D and J genes, copy number and frequency. Sequences were labeled productive if in frame, and non-productive if out of frame or containing stop codons. As previously described, clonality was calculated on the basis of Shannon's entropy. The predicted amino acid sequences of productive clones were used to derive the mean CDR3 Kyte-Doolittle hydropathy. Using the R hclust function, scaled V gene usage was clustered hierarchically with Manhattan distance and complete linkage. Clone sharing by CDR3 amino acid sequence was assessed by resampling 12 repertoires per group over 100 rounds. The repertoires were searched for over 60 published EBV-specific TCRbeta sequences and almost 250 published CMV-specific TCRbeta sequences. Analysis left out a couple of CVID samples that produced under 10,000 sequences, so some 45 CVID repertoires remained. TCRdb took this table from immuneACCESS and kept in-frame rearrangements with V and J called. Such tables lack part of the clones; where checked against another copy, unresolved V genes explain under half of the gap, and the rest is unexplained. V and J calls and clone size are as listed in that table; D and trimming were resolved from the DNA. This sample has 35,000 to 45,000 clones, none of them a singleton. Jointly, the top ten make up roughly 2.9% of the sample.

The sample originates from a study of T cell clonality in common variable immunodeficiency (dated by TCRdb to 2014 to 2015). Paper-wide results and their limitations: TCRbeta clonality was higher in CVID subjects than in healthy controls (t-test p = 0.018), and the increase was most characteristic of about a third of subjects. Correlations between repertoire features and clinical complications were limited by patient heterogeneity within the CVID cohort. Even though DNA input was equal, the average per sample came to roughly 80,000 unique sequences for controls compared with roughly 30,000 for CVID samples. CVID TCRbeta sequences were reported to have fewer deletions and N-nucleotide insertions and to lack highly modified clones with 13 or more V deletions. Healthy controls shared more TCRbeta clones with each other than CVID subjects shared among themselves (p < 0.0001). According to the authors, finding the cause of the higher clonality in CVID would require sequencing the repertoires of T cell subpopulations.

Both CVID patients and healthy controls were predominantly of Caucasian heritage. Heparinized peripheral whole blood samples of about 4.5 to 9 ml were obtained from each donor. Genomic DNA from adults with common variable immune deficiency (CVID) and from healthy adult controls was used to sequence TCRbeta CDR3 repertoires. The control group comprised approximately 22 healthy adult volunteers, about 12 female and about 10 male, aged roughly 20 to 66 years with a mean age of approximately 35. Diluted blood was density-centrifuged over Hypaque 1077 or Ficoll-Paque to isolate peripheral blood mononuclear cells. Unsorted mononuclear cells served as the source of genomic DNA, which was extracted either by Qiagen column purification or by a centrifugation-based method. Per the germline V gene, SNHLY is the CDR1 and FYNNEI is the CDR2. From the cysteine up to the phenylalanine, the CDR3 has a length of 15 residues. Part of the CDR3 DNA is given, 36 bases translated from base 1. Here V drops 4 bases and J drops 2 bases, and the junction holds 4 bases not matched to any gene.

The chain employs TRBV2 and TRBJ2-7; 11 bases in the junction line up with TRBD2. This sequence was found in a person aged 18 to 75 in good health. The sample comprised peripheral blood mononuclear cells. The encoded CDR3 is CASSARLAGPYEQYF. The covered CDR3 bases are TGTGCCAGCAGTGCCCGACTAGCGGGACCCTACGAG.